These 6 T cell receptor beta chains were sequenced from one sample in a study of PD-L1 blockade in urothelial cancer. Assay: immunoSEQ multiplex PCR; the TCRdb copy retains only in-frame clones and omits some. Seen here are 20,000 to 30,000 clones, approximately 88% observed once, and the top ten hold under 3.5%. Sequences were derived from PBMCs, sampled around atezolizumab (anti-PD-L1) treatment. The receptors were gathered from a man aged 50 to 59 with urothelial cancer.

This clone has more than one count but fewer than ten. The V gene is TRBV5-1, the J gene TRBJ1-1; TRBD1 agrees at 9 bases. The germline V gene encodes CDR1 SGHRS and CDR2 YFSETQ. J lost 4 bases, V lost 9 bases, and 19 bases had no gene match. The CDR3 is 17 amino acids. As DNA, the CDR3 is TGCGCCACAAGCTTAGGATGGACAGGGGATTTCAGCACTGAAGCTTTCTTT. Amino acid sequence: CATSLGWTGDFSTEAFF.

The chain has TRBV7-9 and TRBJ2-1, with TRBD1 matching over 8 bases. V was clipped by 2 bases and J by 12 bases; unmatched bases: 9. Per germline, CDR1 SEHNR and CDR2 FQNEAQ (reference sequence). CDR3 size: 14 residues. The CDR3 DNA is TGTGCCAGCAGCTTACAGGGGGCCCTACCGGGGCAGTTCTTC. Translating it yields CASSLQGALPGQFF.

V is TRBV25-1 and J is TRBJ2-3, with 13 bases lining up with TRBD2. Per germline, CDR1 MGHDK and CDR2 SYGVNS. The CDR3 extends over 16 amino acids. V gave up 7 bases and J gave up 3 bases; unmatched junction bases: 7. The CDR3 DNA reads TGTGCCAGCACCCCTACTAGCGGGAGGGCGACAGATACGCAGTATTTT. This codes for CASTPTSGRATDTQYF.

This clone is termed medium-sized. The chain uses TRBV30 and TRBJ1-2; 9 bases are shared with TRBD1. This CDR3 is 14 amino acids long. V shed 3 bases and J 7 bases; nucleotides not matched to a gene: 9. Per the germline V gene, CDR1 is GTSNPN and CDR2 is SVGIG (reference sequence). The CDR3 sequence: CAWRRETGGSGYTF. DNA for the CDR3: TGTGCCTGGAGAAGGGAGACAGGGGGAAGTGGCTACACCTTC.

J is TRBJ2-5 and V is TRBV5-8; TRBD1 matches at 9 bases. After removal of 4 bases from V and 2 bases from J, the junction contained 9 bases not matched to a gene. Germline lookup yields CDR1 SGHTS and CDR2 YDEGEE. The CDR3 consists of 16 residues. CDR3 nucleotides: TGTGCCAGCAGCCCACCCTTGGGACAGGGTCAAGAGACCCAGTACTTC. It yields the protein CASSPPLGQGQETQYF.

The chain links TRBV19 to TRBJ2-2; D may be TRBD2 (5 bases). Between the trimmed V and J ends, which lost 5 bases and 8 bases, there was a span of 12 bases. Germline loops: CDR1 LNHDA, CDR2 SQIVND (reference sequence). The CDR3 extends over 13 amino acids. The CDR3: CASSWTVQGELFF. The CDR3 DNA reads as TGTGCCAGTAGTTGGACTGTGCAAGGGGAGCTGTTTTTT.